This TCR beta chain was found in a study of lymphopenia after photon versus proton radiotherapy. Study observations and caveats: Photon-treated patients lost naive T cells and TCR diversity; proton-treated stayed stable. Authors raise, but do not show, better survival with proton therapy. After lymphocyte nadir, photon-treated repertoires showed oligoclonal expansion, especially CD8+ Temra.

This clone was observed once. Its antigen remains unknown. J lost 4 bases, V lost 4 bases, and 2 bases had no gene match. This CDR3 has 14 residues. The germline V gene has CDR1 KGHSH and CDR2 LQKENI. Produced via immunoSEQ multiplex PCR; TCRdb's table is partial and in-frame only. The sample carries about 12,000 clones, more than 80% recorded once. V and J are TRBV18 and TRBJ2-5; TRBD1 aligns across 11 bases. The clonotype comes from a man aged 60-69 years with pancreatic cancer. The specimen comprised peripheral blood, sampled from a patient treated with proton-based radiotherapy. In nucleotides, the CDR3 is TGTGCCAGCTCACTGGGACAGGGGGGAGAGACCCAGTACTTC. It is translated as CASSLGQGGETQYF. Variable domain in full (rest from reference TRBV18 and TRBJ2-5): NAGVMQNPRHLVRRRGQEARLRCSPMKGHSHVYWYRQLPEEGLKFMVYLQKENIIDESGMPKERFSAEFPKEGPSILRIQQVVRGDSAAYFCASSLGQGGETQYFGPGTRLLVL.